These 24 T cell receptor beta chains share one sample of origin, sequenced in a study of control samples from healthy donors and cancer patients. Assay used: immunoSEQ multiplex PCR; TCRdb lists only in-frame clones, some missing. The sample has around 75,000 clones, approximately 92% seen once. Sequenced material: blood. These receptors were taken from a woman aged 55-69 years in good health.

The chain's CDR3 is CASRPGQGTRKLFF. DNA of the CDR3: TGTGCCAGCAGGCCGGGACAGGGGACAAGAAAACTGTTTTTT. V usage is TRBV6-5 and J usage is TRBJ1-4; 10 bases map to TRBD1. CDR1 and CDR2 from the germline V gene are MNHEY and SVGAGI. The CDR3 has 14 residues. J lost 10 bases, V lost 6 bases, and 8 bases had no gene match.

The chain joins TRBV7-9 to TRBJ1-4; 7 bases line up with TRBD1. V lost 4 bases to trimming and J lost 2 bases; unmatched junction nucleotides: 7. CDR1 and CDR2 (germline): SEHNR, FQNEAQ (reference sequence). This CDR3 region has 16 residues. CDR3 coding DNA: TGTGCCAGCAGCTCCAACAGGGGTCCCACTAATGAAAAACTGTTTTTT. It encodes CASSSNRGPTNEKLFF.

This clone came up once. The rearrangement joins TRBV6-4 to TRBJ2-1, with TRBD1 identical over 12 bases. CDR1 and CDR2 (germline): MRHNA, SNTAGT. Germline trimming cut 0 bases from V and 7 bases from J; bases unmatched to any gene: 13. The CDR3 contains 19 residues. For the CDR3, the DNA is TGTGCCAGCAGTGACTCGCCTTTTCCGGGACAGGGGGCGCAGAATGAGCAGTTCTTC. This encodes CASSDSPFPGQGAQNEQFF.

This clone was seen only once. The rearrangement joins TRBV28 to TRBJ1-2; 9 nucleotides match TRBD1. The CDR3 runs 14 residues. With 6 bases clipped from V and 7 bases from J, the junction kept 9 bases outside the gene matches. From germline, CDR1 is MDHEN and CDR2 SYDVKM. The CDR3 spells CASRTGQGTGGYTF. CDR3 DNA: TGTGCCAGCAGAACCGGACAGGGGACAGGTGGCTACACCTTC.

This chain joins TRBV18 and TRBJ2-7, with a weak D call TRBD2 (6 bases). The germline gives CDR1 KGHSH, CDR2 LQKENI. Trimming stripped 2 bases from V and 5 bases from J, with 16 bases between. The CDR3 consists of 15 residues. The CDR3 is CASSPGRGAPDEQYF. The CDR3 DNA sequence: TGTGCCAGCTCACCAGGACGCGGGGCGCCCGACGAGCAGTACTTC. The entire variable domain, with the rest obtained from reference TRBV18 and TRBJ2-7, is as follows: NAGVMQNPRHLVRRRGQEARLRCSPMKGHSHVYWYRQLPEEGLKFMVYLQKENIIDESGMPKERFSAEFPKEGPSILRIQQVVRGDSAAYFCASSPGRGAPDEQYFGPGTRLTVT.

This sequence joins TRBV6-5 and TRBJ2-3, with D tentatively TRBD2 (5 bases). V shed 2 bases and J shed 1 base, with 7 bases lying between them. The V gene's germline CDR1 is MNHEY and CDR2 SVGAGI. This CDR3 spans 14 amino acids. The CDR3 sequence is CASSYGRRTDTQYF. The CDR3 nucleotides are TGTGCCAGCAGTTACGGGAGACGCACAGATACGCAGTATTTT.

This chain joins TRBV5-1 and TRBJ2-7, with D possibly being TRBD1 (6 bases). V gave up 4 bases and J gave up 5 bases, with 16 bases separating them. From germline, CDR1 is SGHRS and CDR2 YFSETQ. The CDR3 sequence is 14 residues long. DNA of the CDR3: TGCGCCAGCAGCCGAACAGGGAGCGAGGACGAGCAGTACTTC. Protein sequence: CASSRTGSEDEQYF.

This clone has more than one count but fewer than ten. The genes are TRBV12-3 or TRBV12-4 and TRBJ1-5; no definite D call. V was trimmed by 3 bases and J by 1 base, leaving 4 bases between them. The CDR3 sequence is 13 residues long. CDR3 sequence (DNA): TGTGCCAGCAGTTTTATGAGCAATCAGCCCCAGCATTTT. Translated: CASSFMSNQPQHF.

The chain has TRBV5-1 and TRBJ2-7, with 9 bases that match TRBD1. The trim removed 0 bases at V and 6 bases at J, leaving 7 bases unmatched. Germline V gene sequence: CDR1 SGHRS, CDR2 YFSETQ. This CDR3 region has 15 residues. CDR3 bases: TGCGCCAGCAGCTTGGCGACGGACAGGGGCGGCGAGCAGTACTTC. This encodes CASSLATDRGGEQYF. Variable domain in full (rest from reference TRBV5-1 and TRBJ2-7): KAGVTQTPRYLIKTRGQQVTLSCSPISGHRSVSWYQQTPGQGLQFLFEYFSETQRNKGNFPGRFSGRQFSNSRSEMNVSTLELGDSALYLCASSLATDRGGEQYFGPGTRLTVT.

V usage is TRBV28 and J usage is TRBJ2-7, with TRBD2 identical over 11 bases. Trimming removed 1 base from V and 2 bases from J; junction bases left unmatched: 4. This CDR3 has 16 residues. Germline values: CDR1 MDHEN, CDR2 SYDVKM. CDR3 in DNA: TGTGCCAGCAGTTTATTTTCTAGCGGGGGGCCCTACGAGCAGTACTTC. It specifies CASSLFSSGGPYEQYF.

The gene calls are TRBV28 and TRBJ1-1; D is unresolved. The V end lost 10 bases, the J end lost 4 bases, and 10 bases lay between the germline ends. This CDR3 contains 11 residues. From germline, CDR1 is MDHEN and CDR2 SYDVKM. Here the CDR3 reads CATTWGTEAFF. The CDR3 DNA reads as TGTGCCACCACCTGGGGCACTGAAGCTTTCTTT.

V gene TRBV10-1 combines with J gene TRBJ2-1; 9 positions agree with TRBD1. The CDR3 consists of 15 residues. Trimming at V came to 2 bases and at J to 8 bases, leaving 7 bases not matched to a gene. Germline V CDR1 and CDR2: WNHNN, SYGVQD (reference sequence). The CDR3 DNA reads TGCGCCAGCAGTGAGACACAGGGGGCGAGCCATGAGCAGTTCTTC. Encoded protein: CASSETQGASHEQFF.

V and J are TRBV30 and TRBJ2-7; TRBD1 might be the D (5 bases). This CDR3 has 13 amino acids. CDR1 and CDR2 from the germline V gene are GTSNPN and SVGIG (reference sequence). V lost 5 bases, J lost 0 bases, and 11 bases lay in between. DNA of the CDR3: TGTGCCTGGGCCGAGGACATCTCCTACGAGCAGTACTTC. Amino acid sequence: CAWAEDISYEQYF.

This CDR3 reads CASTFLEEGQAPPGDQPQHF. In nucleotides, the CDR3 is TGTGCCAGCACTTTTCTTGAAGAGGGACAGGCACCCCCTGGGGATCAGCCCCAGCATTTT. The chain is built from TRBV28 and TRBJ1-5; 8 nucleotides line up with TRBD1. The V gene end was trimmed by 7 bases and the J gene end by 5 bases; junction bases not matched to a gene: 25. Germline CDR1 reads MDHEN; CDR2 reads SYDVKM. The CDR3 consists of 20 residues.

The chain is built from TRBV19 and TRBJ1-5; 9 nucleotides agree with TRBD1. The CDR3 sequence is 14 residues long. V lost 5 bases and J lost 6; bases outside the gene matches: 5. Germline CDR1 LNHDA, CDR2 SQIVND (reference sequence). CDR3 bases: TGTGCCAGTAGTCGAACAGGGGGCGGTCAGCCCCAGCATTTT. Translated, it gives CASSRTGGGQPQHF.

In DNA, the CDR3 is TGTGCCAGCAGGACGGGGAGGGGGCAGTCTGGAAACACCATATATTTT. Protein sequence: CASRTGRGQSGNTIYF. The genes are TRBV2 and TRBJ1-3; 7 bases are a match to TRBD1. The CDR3 has 16 amino acids. V trimming: 6 bases; J trimming: 1 base; junction bases outside the gene matches: 9. Per the germline V gene, CDR1 is SNHLY and CDR2 is FYNNEI.

The chain links TRBV28 to TRBJ1-5, with a possible D match to TRBD1 (6 bases). The CDR3 has 14 amino acids. Trimming shortened V by 7 bases and J by 0 bases, and 10 bases separated the two germline ends. Germline V lookup: CDR1 MDHEN, CDR2 SYDVKM. Written as DNA, the CDR3 is TGTGCCAGCACCCCAGGGGATAGCAATCAGCCCCAGCATTTT. Translating it yields CASTPGDSNQPQHF.

V usage is TRBV28 and J usage is TRBJ2-1, with D perhaps being TRBD1 or TRBD2 (5 bases each). V was cut by 7 bases and J by 4 bases, with 11 bases left in between. CDR1 MDHEN and CDR2 SYDVKM come from the germline V gene. This CDR3 region has 13 residues. In DNA, the CDR3 is TGTGCCAGCACCCGGGACGGATACAATGAGCAGTTCTTC. Translating it yields CASTRDGYNEQFF. The full variable domain, its missing parts supplied by reference TRBV28 and TRBJ2-1, is DVKVTQSSRYLVKRTGEKVFLECVQDMDHENMFWYRQDPGLGLRLIYFSYDVKMKEKGDIPEGYSVSREKKERFSLILESASTNQTSMYLCASTRDGYNEQFFGPGTRLTVL.

The chain is built from TRBV5-1 and TRBJ1-1; tentative D call: TRBD1 (5 bases). Trimming removed 2 bases at V and 3 bases at J, with 11 bases between. The CDR3 spans 14 residues. The germline CDR1 and CDR2 sequences are SGHRS and YFSETQ. The CDR3 sequence is CASSLVIGDTEAFF. The CDR3 nucleotides read TGCGCCAGCAGCTTAGTAATAGGGGACACTGAAGCTTTCTTT.

V usage is TRBV6-6 and J usage is TRBJ2-1; D unresolved. The V end was cut by 8 bases, the J end by 9 bases, with 11 bases between. Germline V CDR1 and CDR2: MNHNY, SVGAGI (reference sequence). This CDR3 has 11 amino acids. The CDR3 region is CASGKVSEQFF. The CDR3, as DNA: TGTGCCAGCGGCAAAGTTAGTGAGCAGTTCTTC.

The chain combines TRBV4-1 with TRBJ2-1, with TRBD2 identical over 9 bases. This CDR3 has 17 amino acids. Per germline, CDR1 MGHRA and CDR2 YSYEKL. Trimming at V came to 4 bases and at J to 0 bases, leaving 7 bases not matched to a gene. CDR3 nucleotides: TGCGCCAGCAGCCCCAATAGCGGGAGCGTCTCCTACAATGAGCAGTTCTTC. It translates to CASSPNSGSVSYNEQFF.

The chain couples TRBV4-1 to TRBJ1-4; D not certain. Germline V gene sequence: CDR1 MGHRA, CDR2 YSYEKL. V lost 1 base and J 8 bases, leaving 14 bases between the germline ends. The CDR3 is 15 residues long. For the CDR3, the DNA is TGCGCCAGCAGCCAAGCACCGGTAGCGGGCGAAAAACTGTTTTTT. Protein: CASSQAPVAGEKLFF.

J is TRBJ1-4 and V is TRBV18; perhaps TRBD1 as D (6 bases). V lost 4 bases and J lost 0, with 12 bases in between. CDR1 and CDR2 from the germline V gene are KGHSH and LQKENI. This CDR3 has 16 amino acids. This CDR3 reads CASSQTRGTTNEKLFF. CDR3 nucleotide sequence: TGTGCCAGCTCACAAACAAGGGGGACAACTAATGAAAAACTGTTTTTT.

V and J are TRBV6-5 and TRBJ1-6; 10 bases line up with TRBD1. V shed 6 bases and J 5 bases; nucleotides not matched to a gene: 4. Germline V gene data show CDR1 as MNHEY and CDR2 as SVGAGI. This CDR3 comprises 15 residues. CDR3 sequence: CASRGQGYNNSPLHF. CDR3 nucleotides: TGTGCCAGCAGGGGACAGGGGTATAATAATTCACCCCTCCACTTT.